A single sample is the source of the 7 T cell receptor beta chains below, sequenced in a study of blood T cell repertoires in COVID-19. The assay was immunoSEQ multiplex PCR, and TCRdb's table has in-frame clones only and misses some. The table records fewer than 65,000 clones, about nine tenths of them present only once. Sequenced material: peripheral blood. The source is a man between 60 and 75 years old with acute or convalescent COVID-19.

The rearrangement uses TRBV29-1 and TRBJ2-7; D is perhaps TRBD1 (5 bases). With 4 bases removed from V and 1 base from J, the gap between germline ends came to 14 bases. The germline gives CDR1 SQVTM, CDR2 ANQGSEA. The CDR3 extends over 14 amino acids. As DNA, the CDR3 is TGCAGCGTTGCTTGGGGCAGACAGTCCTACGAGCAGTACTTC. Protein: CSVAWGRQSYEQYF.

The genes are TRBV6-4 and TRBJ2-5, with 8 bases matching TRBD1. The CDR3 spans 13 residues. V was clipped by 6 bases and J by 4 bases; unmatched bases: 4. CDR1 MRHNA and CDR2 SNTAGT come from the germline V gene. Here the CDR3 DNA reads TGTGCCAGCAGCCCGACAGGGGCAGAGACCCAGTACTTC. This codes for CASSPTGAETQYF.

The rearrangement uses TRBV24-1 and TRBJ1-6; D is unclear. Germline CDR1 KGHDR, CDR2 SFDVKD. The CDR3 is made up of 14 amino acids. V gave up 9 bases and J gave up 6 bases, with 14 bases separating them. The CDR3 loop is CATSEGTSNSPLHF. The DNA for the CDR3 is TGTGCCACCTCGGAGGGCACTTCTAATTCACCCCTCCACTTT.

The rearrangement uses TRBV6-2 or TRBV6-3 and TRBJ2-2; D unresolved. The ends were cut back, 10 bases at V and 7 bases at J, with 25 bases in the middle. This CDR3 comprises 16 residues. Germline V gene sequence: CDR1 MNHEY, CDR2 SVGEGT. CDR3: CATRPASDWRVGELFF. The CDR3 DNA sequence: TGTGCCACCCGCCCAGCGAGTGATTGGAGAGTCGGGGAGCTGTTTTTT.

The chain couples TRBV28 to TRBJ2-7; 7 bases fit TRBD1. Germline-derived CDR1 and CDR2 are MDHEN and SYDVKM. CDR3 length equals 13 residues. The V segment lost 6 bases and the J segment 2 bases; nucleotides outside the gene matches: 4. The CDR3 spells CASRGTAAYEQYF. In nucleotides, the CDR3 is TGTGCCAGCAGAGGGACAGCCGCCTACGAGCAGTACTTC.

The chain uses TRBV2 and TRBJ1-2; D gene uncertain. V lost 2 bases and J lost 2, with 12 bases in between. The CDR3 is made up of 15 amino acids. Germline CDR1 and CDR2: SNHLY and FYNNEI. CDR3 nucleotides: TGTGCCAGCAGTGAAAGGTTGGGAGGGAACTATGGCTACACCTTC. It specifies CASSERLGGNYGYTF.

The V gene is TRBV24-1, the J gene TRBJ2-3; 9 positions agree with TRBD1. This CDR3 contains 17 residues. V was pared by 4 bases and J by 6 bases, with 13 bases of the junction left unmatched. Germline CDR1 KGHDR, CDR2 SFDVKD. In DNA, the CDR3 is TGTGCCACCAGTGAGCTCATCGACAGGGGGAACCTGGATACGCAGTATTTT. Its protein product is CATSELIDRGNLDTQYF.